One sample yielded the 2 T cell receptor beta chains listed below, sequenced in a study of T cell changes during pregnancy in multiple sclerosis. Measured with immunoSEQ multiplex PCR; TCRdb has only the in-frame clones, and not every one. The table lists about 70,000 clones, about 92% of them singletons. The sample consisted of peripheral blood, taken before pregnancy. Every receptor here comes from a female donor with multiple sclerosis, enrolled in a pregnancy study.

This chain connects TRBV6-4 to TRBJ2-1; 9 bases fit TRBD2. CDR1 is MRHNA, CDR2 SNTAGT, per germline. The CDR3 length is 15 residues. With V trimmed by 3 bases and J by 3 bases, 3 bases remained unmatched. As DNA, the CDR3 is TGTGCCAGCAGTGAGGCTAGCGGGAACTACAATGAGCAGTTCTTC. As protein: CASSEASGNYNEQFF.

The genes are TRBV9 and TRBJ1-2; TRBD1 aligns across 8 bases. This CDR3 contains 15 residues. V lost 7 bases and J lost 0; bases outside the gene matches: 8. Germline V lookup: CDR1 SGDLS, CDR2 YYNGEE. The CDR3 protein is CASRPTGGSNYGYTF. The CDR3 DNA sequence: TGTGCCAGCCGACCCACAGGGGGTTCTAACTATGGCTACACCTTC.